This T cell receptor beta chain was sequenced during a study of blood T cells in healthy people across ages. Study as a whole: About one barcoded beta molecule per two T cells was captured by template switching.

For this clonotype: The junction shows a germline mismatch at one end, possibly a read error.

Germline CDR1 is LGHNT and CDR2 is FRNRAP. The CDR3 is made up of 15 amino acids. Donors were healthy Caucasian individuals from Russia aged roughly 6 to 95. Isolation recovered at least 6 million PBMCs from every sample. It was with a sample-barcoded 5' primer and a J-beta primer mix that a second PCR of roughly 7 to 12 cycles was run. The template-switch adaptor, which had 12 random nucleotides, put a tag on each cDNA molecule. TCRdb reprocessed the 5' RACE reads via MiXCR and lists one record per CDR3 protein. Counted here are 650,000 to 1,000,000 distinct CDR3 sequences, about 47% occurring once; the ten biggest clones make up 15% to 20%.

This TCR derives from a man older than 75 in good health. The sequenced sample was blood. The chain employs TRBV12-5 and TRBJ2-7; weak D call: TRBD2 (6 bases). The CDR3 DNA is TGTGCTAGTGGTTTAATAGAGTCGGGAGCCTACGGGCAGTACTTC. The encoded protein is CASGLIESGAYGQYF.